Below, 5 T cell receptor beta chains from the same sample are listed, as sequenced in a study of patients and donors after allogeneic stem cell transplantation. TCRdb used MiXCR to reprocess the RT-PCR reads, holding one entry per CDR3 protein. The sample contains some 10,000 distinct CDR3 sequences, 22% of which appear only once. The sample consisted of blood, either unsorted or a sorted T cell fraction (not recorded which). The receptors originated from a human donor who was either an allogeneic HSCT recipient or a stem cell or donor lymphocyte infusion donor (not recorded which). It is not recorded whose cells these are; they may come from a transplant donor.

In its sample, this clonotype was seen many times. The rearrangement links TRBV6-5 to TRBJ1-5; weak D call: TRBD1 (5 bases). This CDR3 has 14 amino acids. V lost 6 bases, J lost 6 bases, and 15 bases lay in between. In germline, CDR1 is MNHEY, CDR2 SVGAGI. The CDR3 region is CASSEGTSSQPQHF. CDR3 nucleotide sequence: TGTGCCAGCAGCGAGGGGACGAGTAGTCAGCCCCAGCATTTT.

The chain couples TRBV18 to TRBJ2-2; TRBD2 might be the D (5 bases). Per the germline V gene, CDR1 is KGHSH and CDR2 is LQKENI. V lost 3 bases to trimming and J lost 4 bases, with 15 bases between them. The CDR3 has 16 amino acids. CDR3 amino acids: CASSPGRGSGTGELFF. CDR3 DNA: TGTGCCAGCTCACCGGGAAGAGGGTCCGGCACCGGGGAGCTGTTTTTT.

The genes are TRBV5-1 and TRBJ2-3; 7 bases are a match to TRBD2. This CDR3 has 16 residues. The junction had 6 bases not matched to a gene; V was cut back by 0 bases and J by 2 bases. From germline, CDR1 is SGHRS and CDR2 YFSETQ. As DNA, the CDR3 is TGCGCCAGCAGCTTGGATGGCGGGGGTTTCACAGATACGCAGTATTTT. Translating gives CASSLDGGGFTDTQYF.

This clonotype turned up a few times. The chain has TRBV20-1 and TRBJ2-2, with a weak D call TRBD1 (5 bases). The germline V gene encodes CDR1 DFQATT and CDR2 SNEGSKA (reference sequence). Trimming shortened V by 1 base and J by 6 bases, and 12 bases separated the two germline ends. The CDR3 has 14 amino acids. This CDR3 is CSARVMGQAGELFF. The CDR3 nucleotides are TGCAGTGCTAGAGTCATGGGGCAAGCCGGGGAGCTGTTTTTT.

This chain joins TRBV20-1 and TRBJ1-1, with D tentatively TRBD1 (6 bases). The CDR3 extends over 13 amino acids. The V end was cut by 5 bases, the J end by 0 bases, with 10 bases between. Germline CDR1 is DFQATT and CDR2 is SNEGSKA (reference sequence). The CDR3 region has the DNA TGCAGTGCTCAAGGGGGGTTGAACACTGAAGCTTTCTTT. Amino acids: CSAQGGLNTEAFF.